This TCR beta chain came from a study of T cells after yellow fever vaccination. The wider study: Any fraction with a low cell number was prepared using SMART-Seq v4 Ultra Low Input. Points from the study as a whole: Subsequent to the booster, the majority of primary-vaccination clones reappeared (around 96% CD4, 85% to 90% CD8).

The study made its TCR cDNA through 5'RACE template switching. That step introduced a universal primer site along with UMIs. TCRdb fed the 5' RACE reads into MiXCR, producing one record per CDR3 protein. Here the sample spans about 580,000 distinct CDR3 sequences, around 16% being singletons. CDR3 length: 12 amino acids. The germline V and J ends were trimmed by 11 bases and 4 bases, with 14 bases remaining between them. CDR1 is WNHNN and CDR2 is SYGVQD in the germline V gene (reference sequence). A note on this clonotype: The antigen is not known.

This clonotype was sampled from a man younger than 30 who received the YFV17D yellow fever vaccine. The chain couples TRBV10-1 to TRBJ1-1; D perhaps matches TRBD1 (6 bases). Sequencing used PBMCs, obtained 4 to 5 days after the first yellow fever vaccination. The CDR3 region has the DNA TGCGCCCCCCAGGGGTTAGGCACTGAAGCTTTCTTT. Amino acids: CAPQGLGTEAFF.